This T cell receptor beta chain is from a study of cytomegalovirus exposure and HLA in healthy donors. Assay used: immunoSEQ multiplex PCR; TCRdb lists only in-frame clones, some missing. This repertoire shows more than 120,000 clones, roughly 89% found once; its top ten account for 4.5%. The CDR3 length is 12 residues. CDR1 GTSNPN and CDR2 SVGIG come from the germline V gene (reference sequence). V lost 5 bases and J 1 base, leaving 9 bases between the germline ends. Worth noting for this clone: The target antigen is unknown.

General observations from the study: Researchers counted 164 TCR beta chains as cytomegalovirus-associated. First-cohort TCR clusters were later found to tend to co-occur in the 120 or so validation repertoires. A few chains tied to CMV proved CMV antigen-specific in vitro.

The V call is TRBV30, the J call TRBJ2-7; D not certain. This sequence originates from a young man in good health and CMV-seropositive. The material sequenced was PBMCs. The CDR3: CAWSGLSYEQYF. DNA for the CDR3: TGTGCCTGGTCCGGGTTATCCTACGAGCAGTACTTC.